What follows describes a single T cell receptor (beta chain). This CDR3 is built from 16 residues. Trimming cost V 2 bases and J 3 bases; bases outside gene matches: 10. Germline CDR1 reads SGHTA; CDR2 reads FQGTGA. The data stem from a study of blood T cell repertoires in COVID-19. Overall study context: Both acute and convalescent COVID-19 samples were obtained from the United States, Italy and Spain. T cells, B-cell-depleted T cells, or PBMCs provided the cDNA or gDNA that served as material.

Sequencing used immunoSEQ multiplex PCR; TCRdb keeps in-frame clones, though not all of them. This repertoire shows roughly 250,000 clones, 65% to 80% found once; its top ten account for 3% to 4%. The gene calls are TRBV7-3 and TRBJ2-7; 7 bases are a match to TRBD1. This receptor was obtained from a woman aged 35 to 49 with active or convalescent COVID-19. Sequenced material: peripheral blood. CDR3 amino acids: CASSLGGDSRYYEQYF. Here the CDR3 DNA reads TGTGCCAGCAGCTTAGGTGGGGACAGTCGTTACTACGAGCAGTACTTC.